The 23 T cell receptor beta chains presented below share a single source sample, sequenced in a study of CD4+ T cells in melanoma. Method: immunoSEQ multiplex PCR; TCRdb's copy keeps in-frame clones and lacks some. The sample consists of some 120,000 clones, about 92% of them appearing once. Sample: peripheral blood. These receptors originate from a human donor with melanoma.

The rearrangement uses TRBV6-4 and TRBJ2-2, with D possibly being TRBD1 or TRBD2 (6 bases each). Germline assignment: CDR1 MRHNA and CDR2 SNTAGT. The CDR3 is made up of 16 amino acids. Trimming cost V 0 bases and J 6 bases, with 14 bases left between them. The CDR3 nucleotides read TGTGCCAGCAGTGACTCCGGGGGCGCGTTACCCGGGGAGCTGTTTTTT. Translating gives CASSDSGGALPGELFF.

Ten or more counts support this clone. The CDR3 bases are TGTGCCAGCAGCGTAGGGCAGGGTCACACTGAAGCTTTCTTT. Protein sequence: CASSVGQGHTEAFF. The rearrangement joins TRBV9 to TRBJ1-1; weak D call: TRBD1 (5 bases). V was clipped by 0 bases and J by 3 bases, with 9 bases between them. Looked up from germline, CDR1 is SGDLS and CDR2 is YYNGEE. This CDR3 spans 14 amino acids.

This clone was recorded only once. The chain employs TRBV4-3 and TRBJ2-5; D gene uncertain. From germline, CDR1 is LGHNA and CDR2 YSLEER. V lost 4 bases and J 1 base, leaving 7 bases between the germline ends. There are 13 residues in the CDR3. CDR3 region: CASSPGFQETQYF. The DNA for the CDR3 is TGCGCCAGCAGCCCCGGGTTCCAAGAGACCCAGTACTTC.

CDR3 sequence (DNA): TGCAGCGTTGCCCTAACTCAGGGTTCTCGGCATTTT. Residues: CSVALTQGSRHF. This sequence joins TRBV29-1 and TRBJ1-5; weak D call: TRBD1 (5 bases). Trimming removed 4 bases from V and 15 bases from J, with 19 bases in between. The CDR3 is 12 amino acids. Germline CDR1 reads SQVTM; CDR2 reads ANQGSEA.

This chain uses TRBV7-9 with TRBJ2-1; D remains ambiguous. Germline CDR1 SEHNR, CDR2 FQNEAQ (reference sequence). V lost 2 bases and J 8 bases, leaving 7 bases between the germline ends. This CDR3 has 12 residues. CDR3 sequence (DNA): TGTGCCAGCAGCTTAAGTTGGGATGAGCAGTTCTTC. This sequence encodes CASSLSWDEQFF.

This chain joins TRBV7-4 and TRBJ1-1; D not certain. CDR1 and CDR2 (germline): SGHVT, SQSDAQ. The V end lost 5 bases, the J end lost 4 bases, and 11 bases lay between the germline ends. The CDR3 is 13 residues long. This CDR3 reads CASSPSLFTEAFF. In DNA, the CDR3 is TGTGCCAGCAGCCCCTCGTTGTTCACTGAAGCTTTCTTT.

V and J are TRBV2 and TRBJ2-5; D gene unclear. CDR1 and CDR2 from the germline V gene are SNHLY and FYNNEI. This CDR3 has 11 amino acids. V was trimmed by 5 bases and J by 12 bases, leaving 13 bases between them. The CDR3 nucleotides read TGTGCCAGCAGTCTAGGGCGGCCCAAGTACTTC. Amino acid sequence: CASSLGRPKYF. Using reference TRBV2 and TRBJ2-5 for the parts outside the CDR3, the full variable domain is EPEVTQTPSHQVTQMGQEVILRCVPISNHLYFYWYRQILGQKVEFLVSFYNNEISEKSEIFDDQFSVERPDGSNFTLKIRSTKLEDSAMYFCASSLGRPKYFGPGTRLLVL.

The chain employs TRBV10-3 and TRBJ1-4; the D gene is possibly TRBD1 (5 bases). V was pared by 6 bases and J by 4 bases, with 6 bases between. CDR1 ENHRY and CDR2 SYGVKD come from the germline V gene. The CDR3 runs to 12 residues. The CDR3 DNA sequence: TGTGCCATCAGAGGGGATAATGAAAAACTGTTTTTT. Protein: CAIRGDNEKLFF.

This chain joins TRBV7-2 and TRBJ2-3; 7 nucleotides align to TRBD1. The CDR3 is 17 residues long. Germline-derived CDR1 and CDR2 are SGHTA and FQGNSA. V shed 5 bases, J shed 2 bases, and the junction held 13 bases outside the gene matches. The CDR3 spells CASSPRPGQYYTDTQYF. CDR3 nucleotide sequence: TGTGCCAGCAGCCCGAGACCGGGACAGTATTACACAGATACGCAGTATTTT. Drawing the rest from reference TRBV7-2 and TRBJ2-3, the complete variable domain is GAGVSQSPSNKVTEKGKDVELRCDPISGHTALYWYRQSLGQGLEFLIYFQGNSAPDKSGLPSDRFSAERTGGSVSTLTIQRTQQEDSAVYLCASSPRPGQYYTDTQYFGPGTRLTVL.

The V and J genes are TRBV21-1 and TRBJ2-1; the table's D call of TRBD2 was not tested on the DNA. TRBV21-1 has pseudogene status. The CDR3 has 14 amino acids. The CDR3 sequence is CASSGGTSGNEQFF. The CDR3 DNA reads TGTGCCAGCAGCGGCGGGACTAGCGGTAATGAGCAGTTCTTC.

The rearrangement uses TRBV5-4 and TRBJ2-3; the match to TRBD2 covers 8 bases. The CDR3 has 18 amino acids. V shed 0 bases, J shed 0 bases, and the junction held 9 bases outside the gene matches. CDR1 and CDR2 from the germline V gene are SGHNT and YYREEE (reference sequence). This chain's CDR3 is CASSLDLRGRPSTDTQYF. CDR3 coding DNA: TGTGCCAGCAGCTTGGATCTCCGCGGGAGGCCTAGCACAGATACGCAGTATTTT.

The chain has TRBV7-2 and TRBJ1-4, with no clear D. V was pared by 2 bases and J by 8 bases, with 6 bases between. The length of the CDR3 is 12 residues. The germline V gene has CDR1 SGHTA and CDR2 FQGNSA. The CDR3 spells CASSLQGEKLFF. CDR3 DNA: TGTGCCAGCAGCTTACAAGGGGAAAAACTGTTTTTT.

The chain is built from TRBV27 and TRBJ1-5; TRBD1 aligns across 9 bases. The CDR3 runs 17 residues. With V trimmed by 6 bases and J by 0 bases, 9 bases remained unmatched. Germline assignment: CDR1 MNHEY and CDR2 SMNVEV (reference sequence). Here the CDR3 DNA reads TGTGCCAGCAGCCCAGGGACAGGGCCCTATAGCAATCAGCCCCAGCATTTT. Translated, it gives CASSPGTGPYSNQPQHF.

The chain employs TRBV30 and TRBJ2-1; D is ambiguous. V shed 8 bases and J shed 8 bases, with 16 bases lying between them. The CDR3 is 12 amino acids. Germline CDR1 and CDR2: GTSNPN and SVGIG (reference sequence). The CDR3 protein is CARQKGGDEQFF. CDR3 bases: TGTGCCCGACAAAAAGGTGGGGATGAGCAGTTCTTC.

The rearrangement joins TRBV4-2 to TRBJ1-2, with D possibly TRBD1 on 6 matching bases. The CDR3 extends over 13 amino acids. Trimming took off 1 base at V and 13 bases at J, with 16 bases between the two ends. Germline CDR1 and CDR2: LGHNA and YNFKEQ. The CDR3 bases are TGTGCCAGCAGCCAAGTTACCCAGGGGCCTTCCACCTTC. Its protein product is CASSQVTQGPSTF.

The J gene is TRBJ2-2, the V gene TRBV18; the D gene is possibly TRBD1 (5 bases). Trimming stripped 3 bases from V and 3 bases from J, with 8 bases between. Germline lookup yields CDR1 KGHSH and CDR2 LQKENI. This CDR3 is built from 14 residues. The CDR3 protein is CASSPGRDTGELFF. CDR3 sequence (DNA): TGTGCCAGCTCACCGGGCAGGGACACCGGGGAGCTGTTTTTT.

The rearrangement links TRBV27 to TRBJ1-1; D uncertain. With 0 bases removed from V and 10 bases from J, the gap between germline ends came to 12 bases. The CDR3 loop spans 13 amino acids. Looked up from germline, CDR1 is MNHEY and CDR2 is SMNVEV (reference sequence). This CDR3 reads CASSLSVGGGAFF. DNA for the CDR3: TGTGCCAGCAGTTTATCCGTTGGCGGAGGAGCTTTCTTT.

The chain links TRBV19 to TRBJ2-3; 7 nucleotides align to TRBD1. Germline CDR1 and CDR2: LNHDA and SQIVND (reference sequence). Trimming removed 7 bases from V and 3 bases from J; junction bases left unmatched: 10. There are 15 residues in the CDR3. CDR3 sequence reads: CASTQDRGRTDTQYF. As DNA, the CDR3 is TGTGCCAGTACCCAAGATAGGGGGCGGACAGATACGCAGTATTTT.

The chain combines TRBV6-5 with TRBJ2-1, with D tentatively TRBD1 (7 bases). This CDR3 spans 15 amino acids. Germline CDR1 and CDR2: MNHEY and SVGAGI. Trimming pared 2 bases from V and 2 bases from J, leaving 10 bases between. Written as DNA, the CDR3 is TGTGCCAGCAGTTACGGGGGGACAGCCTACAATGAGCAGTTCTTC. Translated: CASSYGGTAYNEQFF.

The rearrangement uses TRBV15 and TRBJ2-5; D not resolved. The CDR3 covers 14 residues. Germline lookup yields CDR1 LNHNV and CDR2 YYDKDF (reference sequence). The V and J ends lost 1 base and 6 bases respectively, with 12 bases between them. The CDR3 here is CATSRATRQQTQYF. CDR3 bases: TGTGCCACCAGCAGAGCGACACGGCAGCAGACCCAGTACTTC. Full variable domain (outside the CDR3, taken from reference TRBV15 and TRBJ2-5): DAMVIQNPRYQVTQFGKPVTLSCSQTLNHNVMYWYQQKSSQAPKLLFHYYDKDFNNEADTPDNFQSRRPNTSFCFLDIRSPGLGDTAMYLCATSRATRQQTQYFGPGTRLLVL.

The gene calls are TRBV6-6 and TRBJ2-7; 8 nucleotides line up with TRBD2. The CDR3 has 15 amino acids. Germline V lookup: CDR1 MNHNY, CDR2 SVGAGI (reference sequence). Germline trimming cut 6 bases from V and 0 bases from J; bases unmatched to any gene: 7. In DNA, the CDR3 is TGTGCCAGCAGACCTCTGGCGGGAGGCTCCTACGAGCAGTACTTC. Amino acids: CASRPLAGGSYEQYF.

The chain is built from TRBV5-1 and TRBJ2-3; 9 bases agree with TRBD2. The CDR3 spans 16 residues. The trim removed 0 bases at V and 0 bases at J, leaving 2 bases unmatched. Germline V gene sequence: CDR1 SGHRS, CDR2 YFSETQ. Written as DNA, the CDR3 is TGCGCCAGCAGCTTGGAGCTAGCGGGAAGCACAGATACGCAGTATTTT. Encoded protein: CASSLELAGSTDTQYF.

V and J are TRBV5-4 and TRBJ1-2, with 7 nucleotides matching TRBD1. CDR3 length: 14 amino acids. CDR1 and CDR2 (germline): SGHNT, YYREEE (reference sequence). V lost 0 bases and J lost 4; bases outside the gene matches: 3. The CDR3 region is CASSLGQGSYGYTF. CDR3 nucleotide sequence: TGTGCCAGCAGCTTGGGACAGGGCAGCTATGGCTACACCTTC.